The following is a TCR beta chain sequence with its context. The antigen is undetermined. Given a much more abundant clone one base away, this may be a read error. Other DNA sequences of this sample code for an identical CDR3. This sample is part of a study of shared clonotypes between healthy human individuals. Study results and caveats: The authors sampled blood alone, and tissue repertoires likely differ.

Researchers drew on about 90 million PBMCs for genomic DNA from unsorted samples. The V gene's germline CDR1 is SGDLS and CDR2 YYNGEE. The germline V and J ends were trimmed by 0 bases and 5 bases, with 13 bases remaining between them. The CDR3 covers 15 residues. Data came from immunoSEQ multiplex PCR; TCRdb stores just in-frame clones and leaves some out. Of some 500,000 clones detected, roughly 85% appear once; the ten largest clones hold approximately 12%. Sample: PBMCs. This chain connects TRBV9 to TRBJ2-3; possibly TRBD1 for D (6 bases). The sequence came from a woman between 40 and 55 years old in good health. Some clones in this sample may be carry-over from other donors' samples. The DNA of the CDR3 is TGTGCCAGCAGCGTAGAGGGGACCAGGGGAGATACGCAGTATTTT. This codes for CASSVEGTRGDTQYF.